The clone carrying this TCR beta chain was observed many times. The antigen remains unidentified. The CDR3 contains 14 residues. V shed 0 bases and J shed 5 bases, with 10 bases lying between them. Per germline, CDR1 MGHRA and CDR2 YSYEKL. The time point denotes: newly diagnosed GD, antithyroid drugs for less than 3 months. Following extraction of RNA from PBMCs, that RNA was used to make the TCR library. This specimen belongs to a study of regulatory T cells in long-lasting Graves disease. Study-wide points: What was studied was peripheral blood only, and not thyroid tissue.

Arm-PCR with iRepertoire HTBI primers amplified the CDR3 regions for these TCR beta libraries. TCRdb reprocessed the multiplex PCR reads via MiXCR and lists one record per CDR3 protein. Altogether some 500,000 distinct CDR3 sequences are present, approximately 13% being singletons, with the ten largest covering 8.5% to 10%. This sample was shared with a second study, whose subject was T cells in Graves' hyperthyroidism and ophthalmopathy.

This receptor was taken from a man aged 25-45 years with Graves disease. The genes are TRBV4-1 and TRBJ1-1; D gene uncertain. This specimen consisted of peripheral blood mononuclear cells (PBMCs), obtained at new diagnosis, from a patient treated with antithyroid drugs. CDR3 sequence reads: CASSQEAGRTEAFF. DNA of the CDR3: TGCGCCAGCAGCCAAGAGGCAGGCCGGACTGAAGCTTTCTTT.